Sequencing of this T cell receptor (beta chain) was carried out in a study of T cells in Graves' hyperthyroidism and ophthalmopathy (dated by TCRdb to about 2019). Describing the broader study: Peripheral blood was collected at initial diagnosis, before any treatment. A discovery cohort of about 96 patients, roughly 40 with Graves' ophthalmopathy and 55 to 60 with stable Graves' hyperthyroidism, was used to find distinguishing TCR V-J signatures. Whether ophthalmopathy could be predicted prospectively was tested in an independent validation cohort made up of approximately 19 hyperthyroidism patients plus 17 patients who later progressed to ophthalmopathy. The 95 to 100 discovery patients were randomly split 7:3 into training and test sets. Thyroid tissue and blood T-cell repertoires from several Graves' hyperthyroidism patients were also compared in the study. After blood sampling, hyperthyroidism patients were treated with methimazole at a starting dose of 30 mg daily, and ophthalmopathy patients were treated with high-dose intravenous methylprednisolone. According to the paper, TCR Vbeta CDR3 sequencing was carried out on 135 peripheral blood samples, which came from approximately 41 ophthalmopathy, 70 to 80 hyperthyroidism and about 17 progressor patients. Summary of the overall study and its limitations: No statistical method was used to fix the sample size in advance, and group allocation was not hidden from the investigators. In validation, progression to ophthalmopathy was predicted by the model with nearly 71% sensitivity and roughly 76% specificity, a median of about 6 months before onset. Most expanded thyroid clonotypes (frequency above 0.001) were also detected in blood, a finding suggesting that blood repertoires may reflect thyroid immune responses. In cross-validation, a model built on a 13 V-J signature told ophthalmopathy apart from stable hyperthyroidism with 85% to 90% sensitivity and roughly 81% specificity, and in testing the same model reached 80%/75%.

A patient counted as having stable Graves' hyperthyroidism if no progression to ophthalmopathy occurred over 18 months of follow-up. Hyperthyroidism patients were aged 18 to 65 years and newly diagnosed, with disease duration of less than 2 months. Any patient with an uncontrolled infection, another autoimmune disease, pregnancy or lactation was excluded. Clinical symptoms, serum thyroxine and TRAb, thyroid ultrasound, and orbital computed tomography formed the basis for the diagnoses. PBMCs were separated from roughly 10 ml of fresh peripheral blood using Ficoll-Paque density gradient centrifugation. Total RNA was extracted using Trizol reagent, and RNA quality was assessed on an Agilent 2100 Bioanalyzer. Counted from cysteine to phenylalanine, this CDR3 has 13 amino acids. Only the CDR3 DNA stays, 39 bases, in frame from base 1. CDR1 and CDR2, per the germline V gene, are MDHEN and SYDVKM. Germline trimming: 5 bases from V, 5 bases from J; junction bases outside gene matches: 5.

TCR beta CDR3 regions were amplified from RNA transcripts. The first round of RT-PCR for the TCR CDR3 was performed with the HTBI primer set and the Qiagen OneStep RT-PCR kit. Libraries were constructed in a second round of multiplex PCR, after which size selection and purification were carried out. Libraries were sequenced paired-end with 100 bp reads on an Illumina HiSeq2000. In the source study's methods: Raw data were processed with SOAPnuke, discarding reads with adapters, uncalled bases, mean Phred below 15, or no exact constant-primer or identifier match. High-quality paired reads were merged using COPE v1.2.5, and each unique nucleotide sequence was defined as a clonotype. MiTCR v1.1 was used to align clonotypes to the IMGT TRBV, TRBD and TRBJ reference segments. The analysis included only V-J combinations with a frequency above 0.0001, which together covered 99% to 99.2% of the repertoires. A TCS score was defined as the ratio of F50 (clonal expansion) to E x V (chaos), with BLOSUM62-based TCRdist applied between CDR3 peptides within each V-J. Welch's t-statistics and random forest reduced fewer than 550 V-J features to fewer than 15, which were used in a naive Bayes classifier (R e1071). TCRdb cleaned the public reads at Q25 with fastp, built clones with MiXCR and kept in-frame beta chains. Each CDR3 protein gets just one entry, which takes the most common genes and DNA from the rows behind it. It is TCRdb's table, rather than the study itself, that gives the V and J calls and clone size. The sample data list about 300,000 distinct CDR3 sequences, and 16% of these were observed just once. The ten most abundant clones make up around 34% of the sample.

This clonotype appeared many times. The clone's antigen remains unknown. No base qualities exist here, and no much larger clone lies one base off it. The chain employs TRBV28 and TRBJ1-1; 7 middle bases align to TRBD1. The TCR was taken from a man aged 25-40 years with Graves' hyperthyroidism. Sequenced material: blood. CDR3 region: CASSTYRGTEAFF. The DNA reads TGTGCCAGCAGTACCTACAGGGGTACTGAAGCTTTCTTT.